Listed below are T cell receptor beta chains from one sample, sequenced in a study of human T cells and chemical hapten exposure. MiXCR, applied by TCRdb to the RACE reads, yields one record per CDR3 protein. The table has approximately 97,000 distinct CDR3 sequences, 25% to 30% seen once. The sequencing used whole blood, collected in connection with sensitization to the hapten diphenylcyclopropenone (DPC). The receptors originated from a man between 35 and 55 years old with alopecia areata. Some clones in this sample may be carry-over from other donors' samples. Each CDR3 is given without its conserved first and last residue. Fields, in order: CDR3 length, J gene, V gene, CDR3 protein.

CDR3 length: 11
J gene: TRBJ1-5
V gene: TRBV27
CDR3 protein: ASSFNSNQPQH

CDR3 length: 11
J gene: TRBJ2-1
V gene: TRBV12-3/TRBV12-4
CDR3 protein: ASTYLASSEQF

CDR3 length: 13
J gene: TRBJ1-2
V gene: TRBV12-3/TRBV12-4
CDR3 protein: ASSFSLGIPHGYT

CDR3 length: 11
J gene: TRBJ2-7
V gene: TRBV18
CDR3 protein: ASSPRGDDEQY

CDR3 length: 12
J gene: TRBJ2-7
V gene: TRBV3-1
CDR3 protein: ASSQGLAGVEQY

CDR3 length: 12
J gene: TRBJ2-2
V gene: TRBV9
CDR3 protein: ASTISGRGGELF

CDR3 length: 13
J gene: TRBJ2-3
V gene: TRBV5-1
CDR3 protein: ASSLSQPSTDTQY

CDR3 length: 15
J gene: TRBJ2-3
V gene: TRBV12-3/TRBV12-4
CDR3 protein: ASSFGTGGESTDTQY

CDR3 length: 15
J gene: TRBJ2-2
V gene: TRBV6-2/TRBV6-3
CDR3 protein: ASSHPRGLANTGELF

CDR3 length: 15
J gene: TRBJ2-3
V gene: TRBV6-2/TRBV6-3
CDR3 protein: ASSPWKLAEGGDTQY

CDR3 length: 13
J gene: TRBJ2-2
V gene: TRBV7-9
CDR3 protein: ASSPRRGGTGELF

CDR3 length: 11
J gene: TRBJ2-7
V gene: TRBV27
CDR3 protein: ASSYLGGYEQY

CDR3 length: 13
J gene: TRBJ2-7
V gene: TRBV20-1
CDR3 protein: SASGVLKGIYEQY

CDR3 length: 14
J gene: TRBJ2-3
V gene: TRBV28
CDR3 protein: ASSLLAGPDTDTQY

CDR3 length: 12
J gene: TRBJ2-3
V gene: TRBV20-1
CDR3 protein: SASFTVSTDTQY

CDR3 length: 10
J gene: TRBJ2-5
V gene: TRBV20-1
CDR3 protein: SAPDLQKTQY

CDR3 length: 10
J gene: TRBJ2-2
V gene: TRBV4-1
CDR3 protein: ASSQDLRSLF

CDR3 length: 12
J gene: TRBJ2-7
V gene: TRBV6-6
CDR3 protein: ATGVGLPSYEQY

CDR3 length: 10
J gene: TRBJ1-6
V gene: TRBV20-1
CDR3 protein: SAREGNSPLH

CDR3 length: 13
J gene: TRBJ2-4
V gene: TRBV28
CDR3 protein: ASQTPGTAKNIQY

CDR3 length: 11
J gene: TRBJ2-3
V gene: TRBV10-3
CDR3 protein: AISSTSTDTQY

CDR3 length: 13
J gene: TRBJ1-3
V gene: TRBV20-1
CDR3 protein: SASRLSGTGNTIY

CDR3 length: 12
J gene: TRBJ2-1
V gene: TRBV7-2
CDR3 protein: ASSLAHGGNEQF

CDR3 length: 13
J gene: TRBJ1-5
V gene: TRBV6-5
CDR3 protein: ASSEWDRKDQPQH

CDR3 length: 15
J gene: TRBJ2-7
V gene: TRBV6-5
CDR3 protein: ASSGPGLAGVADEQY

CDR3 length: 11
J gene: TRBJ2-7
V gene: TRBV5-1
CDR3 protein: ASSLAERGEQY

CDR3 length: 16
J gene: TRBJ2-3
V gene: TRBV28
CDR3 protein: ASSLFTPTRRGTDTQY

CDR3 length: 14
J gene: TRBJ2-7
V gene: TRBV4-3
CDR3 protein: ASSQSKLAPFYEQY

CDR3 length: 12
J gene: TRBJ1-5
V gene: TRBV5-5
CDR3 protein: ASSFSDLNQPQH

CDR3 length: 11
J gene: TRBJ2-1
V gene: TRBV12-3/TRBV12-4
CDR3 protein: ASSSGRAHEQF

CDR3 length: 14
J gene: TRBJ2-7
V gene: TRBV3-2
CDR3 protein: ASSQENSRAPYEQY

CDR3 length: 14
J gene: TRBJ2-2
V gene: TRBV24-1
CDR3 protein: ATSDFGLENTGELF

CDR3 length: 12
J gene: TRBJ2-7
V gene: TRBV3-1
CDR3 protein: ASSRGTVPYEQY

CDR3 length: 14
J gene: TRBJ1-5
V gene: TRBV10-3
CDR3 protein: AISESRGNSNQPQH

CDR3 length: 11
J gene: TRBJ2-5
V gene: TRBV7-3
CDR3 protein: ASSLKHRETQY

CDR3 length: 16
J gene: TRBJ1-5
V gene: TRBV20-1
CDR3 protein: SARADPGTESSNQPQH

CDR3 length: 15
J gene: TRBJ2-3
V gene: TRBV5-4
CDR3 protein: ASSLGLSGHSTDTQY

CDR3 length: 8
J gene: TRBJ2-7
V gene: TRBV27
CDR3 protein: ASASYEQY

CDR3 length: 11
J gene: TRBJ2-3
V gene: TRBV5-6
CDR3 protein: ASSFSRTDTQY

CDR3 length: 13
J gene: TRBJ2-7
V gene: TRBV29-1
CDR3 protein: SVGGTGTGAGEQY

CDR3 length: 17
J gene: TRBJ2-1
V gene: TRBV11-1
CDR3 protein: ASSGLGLAGITSYNEQF

CDR3 length: 13
J gene: TRBJ1-5
V gene: TRBV27
CDR3 protein: ASSPPGQSNQPQH

CDR3 length: 11
J gene: TRBJ1-1
V gene: TRBV27
CDR3 protein: ASSFRLNTEAF

CDR3 length: 10
J gene: TRBJ2-3
V gene: TRBV20-1
CDR3 protein: SASLSTDTQY

CDR3 length: 14
J gene: TRBJ2-1
V gene: TRBV6-2/TRBV6-3
CDR3 protein: ASRRKKRELYNEQF